This T cell receptor (beta chain) is from a study of post-analysis software for immune sequencing data. Prepared TCR beta cDNA libraries contained unique molecular identifiers. TCRdb fed the PCR reads into MiXCR, producing one record per CDR3 protein. The sample consists of about 760,000 distinct CDR3 sequences, roughly 27% of them appearing once. With regard to this clonotype: What it binds is not known.

Per germline, CDR1 SNHLY and CDR2 FYNNEI. V lost 6 bases and J 0 bases, leaving 11 bases between the germline ends. This CDR3 is built from 15 residues. Findings and limits, study-wide: Under the F measure, samples that were prepared in one batch clustered strongly together. Comparison of patients with controls showed 4 to 6 TRBV segments more frequent in patients, TRBV5-6, TRBV5-1 and TRBV20-1 among them. Compared with controls, patients showed significantly lower normalized Chao1 diversity.

The sequenced sample consisted of blood. The chain links TRBV2 to TRBJ1-4, with a tentative D call TRBD1 (6 bases). The clonotype comes from a girl aged 5 to 17 with multiple sclerosis. The CDR3 spells CASRIRQATNEKLFF. DNA for the CDR3: TGTGCCAGCAGGATCAGACAGGCAACTAATGAAAAACTGTTTTTT. Filled out from reference TRBV2 and TRBJ1-4, the complete variable domain reads EPEVTQTPSHQVTQMGQEVILRCVPISNHLYFYWYRQILGQKVEFLVSFYNNEISEKSEIFDDQFSVERPDGSNFTLKIRSTKLEDSAMYFCASRIRQATNEKLFFGSGTQLSVL.